What follows is one T cell receptor (beta chain) and its context. The data derive from a study of PD-L1 blockade in urothelial cancer. Study context: Male sex and bladder-origin urothelial cancer were recorded for about 85% of the roughly 30 patients. Enrolled patients had been treated previously with 0 to 3 chemotherapy regimens. A median of about 140,000 T cells was found in the blood samples.

Described time point: peripheral blood 6 weeks after treatment start. Samples were collected from each patient before treatment and during treatment. Each patient gave between 1 and 8 of them in total. TCRdb's table, derived via immunoSEQ multiplex PCR, lists solely in-frame clones and lacks some. Found here are roughly 100,000 clones, 83% of them singletons; the top ten hold approximately 8%. The clonotype was recovered from a man between 65 and 85 years old with urothelial cancer. The sequencing used PBMCs, collected around atezolizumab (anti-PD-L1) treatment.

CDR3 in DNA: TGCGCCAGCAGCCTCAATAGCCCTAGGGGAGGCTACAATGAGCAGTTCTTC. Translating it yields CASSLNSPRGGYNEQFF. The chain joins TRBV4-1 to TRBJ2-1; tentatively, D is TRBD2 (6 bases). CDR1 is MGHRA and CDR2 is YSYEKL in the germline V gene. V was shortened by 4 bases and J by 3 bases, with 19 bases between the two germline ends. The CDR3 contains 17 residues.